This T cell receptor (beta chain) derives from a study of regulatory T cells in long-lasting Graves disease. Overall study: The study enrolled newly diagnosed Graves' patients on antithyroid drugs under 3 months.

Study outcomes and limitations: Tissue studied was limited to peripheral blood, excluding thyroid tissue.

Through Arm-PCR of CDR3 regions and iRepertoire HTBI primers, TCR beta libraries were built. MiXCR, applied by TCRdb to the multiplex PCR reads, yields one record per CDR3 protein. The sample includes about 200,000 distinct CDR3 sequences, 18% of them seen just once. This CDR3 has 14 residues. The germline gives CDR1 MDHEN, CDR2 SYDVKM. Described time point: newly diagnosed GD, antithyroid drugs for less than 3 months. Construction of the TCR library relied on RNA isolated from PBMCs. On this clonotype: Its antigen is still unknown. A read error may be the cause here, since a much bigger clone is one base away.

This chain links TRBV28 with TRBJ2-1, with a tentative D call TRBD1 (5 bases). The TCR sequence derives from a female donor with Graves disease. The sequencing used peripheral blood mononuclear cells (PBMCs), collected at new diagnosis, from a patient treated with antithyroid drugs. CDR3 sequence reads: CASEDQGSYNEQSF. Here the CDR3 DNA reads TGTGCCAGCGAGGACCAGGGCTCCTACAATGAGCAGTCCTTC.